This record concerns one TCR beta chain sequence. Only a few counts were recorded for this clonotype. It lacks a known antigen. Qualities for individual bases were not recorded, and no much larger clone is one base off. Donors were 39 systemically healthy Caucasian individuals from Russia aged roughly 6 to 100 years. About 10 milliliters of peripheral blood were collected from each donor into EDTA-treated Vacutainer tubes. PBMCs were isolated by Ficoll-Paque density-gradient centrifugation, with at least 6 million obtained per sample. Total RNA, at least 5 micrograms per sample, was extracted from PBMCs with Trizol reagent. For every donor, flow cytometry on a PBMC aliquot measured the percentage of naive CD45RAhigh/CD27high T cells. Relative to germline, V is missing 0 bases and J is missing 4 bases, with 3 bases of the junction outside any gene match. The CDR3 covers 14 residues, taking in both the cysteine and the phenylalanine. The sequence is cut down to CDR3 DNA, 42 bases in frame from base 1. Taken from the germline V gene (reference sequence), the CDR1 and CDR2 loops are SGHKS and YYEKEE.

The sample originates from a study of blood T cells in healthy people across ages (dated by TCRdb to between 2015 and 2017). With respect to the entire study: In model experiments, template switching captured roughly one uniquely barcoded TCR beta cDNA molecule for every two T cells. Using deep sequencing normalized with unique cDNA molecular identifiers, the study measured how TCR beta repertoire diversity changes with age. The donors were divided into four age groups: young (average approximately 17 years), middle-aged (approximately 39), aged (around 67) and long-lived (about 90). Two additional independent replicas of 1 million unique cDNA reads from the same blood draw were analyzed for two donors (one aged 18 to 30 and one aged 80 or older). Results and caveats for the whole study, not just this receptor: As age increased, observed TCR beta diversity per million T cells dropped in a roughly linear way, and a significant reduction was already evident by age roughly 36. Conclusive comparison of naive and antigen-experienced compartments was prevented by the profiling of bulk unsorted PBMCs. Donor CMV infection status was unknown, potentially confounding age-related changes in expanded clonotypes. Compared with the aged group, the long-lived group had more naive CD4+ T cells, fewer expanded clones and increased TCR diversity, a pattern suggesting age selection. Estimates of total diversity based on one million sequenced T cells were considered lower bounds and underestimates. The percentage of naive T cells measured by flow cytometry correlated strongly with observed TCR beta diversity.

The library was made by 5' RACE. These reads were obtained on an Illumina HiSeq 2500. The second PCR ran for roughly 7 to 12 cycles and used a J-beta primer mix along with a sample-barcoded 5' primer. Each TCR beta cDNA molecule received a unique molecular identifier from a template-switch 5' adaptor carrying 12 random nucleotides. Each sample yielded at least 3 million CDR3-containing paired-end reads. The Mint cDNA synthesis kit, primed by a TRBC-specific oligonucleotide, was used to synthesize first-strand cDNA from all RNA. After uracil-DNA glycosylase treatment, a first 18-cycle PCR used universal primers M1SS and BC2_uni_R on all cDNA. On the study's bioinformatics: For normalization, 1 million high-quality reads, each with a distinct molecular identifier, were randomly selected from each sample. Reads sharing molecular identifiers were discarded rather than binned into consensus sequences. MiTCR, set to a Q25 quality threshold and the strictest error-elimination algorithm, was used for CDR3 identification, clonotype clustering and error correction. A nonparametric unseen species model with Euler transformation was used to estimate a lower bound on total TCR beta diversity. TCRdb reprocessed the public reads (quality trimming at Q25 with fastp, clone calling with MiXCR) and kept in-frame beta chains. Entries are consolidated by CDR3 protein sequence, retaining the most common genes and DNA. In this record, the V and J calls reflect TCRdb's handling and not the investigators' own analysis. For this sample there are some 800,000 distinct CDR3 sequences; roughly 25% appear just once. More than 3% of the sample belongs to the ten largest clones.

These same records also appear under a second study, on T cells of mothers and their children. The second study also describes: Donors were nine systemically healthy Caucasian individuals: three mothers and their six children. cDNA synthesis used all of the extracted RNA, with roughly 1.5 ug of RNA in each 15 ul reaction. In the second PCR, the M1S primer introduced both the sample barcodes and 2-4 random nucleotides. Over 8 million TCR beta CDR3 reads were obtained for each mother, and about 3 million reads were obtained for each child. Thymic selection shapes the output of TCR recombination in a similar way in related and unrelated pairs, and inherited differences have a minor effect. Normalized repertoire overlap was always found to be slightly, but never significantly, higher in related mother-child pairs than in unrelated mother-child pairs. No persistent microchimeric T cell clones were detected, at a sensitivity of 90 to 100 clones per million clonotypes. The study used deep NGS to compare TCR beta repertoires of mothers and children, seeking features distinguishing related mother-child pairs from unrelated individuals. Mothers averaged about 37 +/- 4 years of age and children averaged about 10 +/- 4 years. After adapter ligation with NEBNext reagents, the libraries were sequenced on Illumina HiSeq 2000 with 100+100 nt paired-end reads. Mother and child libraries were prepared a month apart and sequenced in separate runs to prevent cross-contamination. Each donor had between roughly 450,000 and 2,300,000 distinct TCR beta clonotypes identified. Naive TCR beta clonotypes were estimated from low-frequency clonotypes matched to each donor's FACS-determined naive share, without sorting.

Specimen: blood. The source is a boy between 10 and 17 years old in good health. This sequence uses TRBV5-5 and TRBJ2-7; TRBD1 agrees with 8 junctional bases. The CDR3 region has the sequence CASSLGQGIYEQYF. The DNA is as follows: TGTGCCAGCAGCTTGGGACAGGGGATTTACGAGCAGTACTTC.